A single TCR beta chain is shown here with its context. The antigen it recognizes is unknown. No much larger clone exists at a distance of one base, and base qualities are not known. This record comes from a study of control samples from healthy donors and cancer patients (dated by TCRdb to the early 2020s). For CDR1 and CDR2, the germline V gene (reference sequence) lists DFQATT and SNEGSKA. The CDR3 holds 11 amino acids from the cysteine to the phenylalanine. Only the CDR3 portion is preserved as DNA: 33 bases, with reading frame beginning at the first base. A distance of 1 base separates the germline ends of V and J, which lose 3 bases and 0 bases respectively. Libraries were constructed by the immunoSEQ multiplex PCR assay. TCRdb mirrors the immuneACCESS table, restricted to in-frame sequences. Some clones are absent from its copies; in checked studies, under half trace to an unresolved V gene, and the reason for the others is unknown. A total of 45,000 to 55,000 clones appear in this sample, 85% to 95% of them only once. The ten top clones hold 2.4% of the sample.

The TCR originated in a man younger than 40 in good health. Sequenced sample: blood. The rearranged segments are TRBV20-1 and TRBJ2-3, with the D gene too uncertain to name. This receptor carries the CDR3 CSASSTDTQYF. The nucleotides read TGCAGTGCTAGTAGCACAGATACGCAGTATTTT.